These 10 T cell receptor beta chains originate from one sample sequenced in a study of CD8 T cells in Susac syndrome. RNA in amounts of roughly 0.5 to 1 ug was reverse transcribed with random hexamers. TCRdb used MiXCR to reprocess the immunoSEQ multiplex PCR reads, holding one entry per CDR3 protein. This sample carries hundreds of thousands of distinct CDR3 sequences, about 94% of them seen once, and the ten largest clones take around 0.15%. The specimen was CD4+ T cells from PBMCs. The receptor source for this set is a human donor with Susac syndrome.

This chain joins TRBV3-1 and TRBJ2-7; D gene uncertain. The CDR3 length is 14 residues. With 3 bases removed from V and 2 bases from J, the gap between germline ends came to 11 bases. Germline V gene lookup returns CDR1 LGHDT and CDR2 YNNKEL (reference sequence). The CDR3 sequence is CASSQWQTTYEQYF. The CDR3 DNA reads as TGTGCCAGCAGCCAGTGGCAGACCACCTACGAGCAGTACTTC.

The chain has TRBV19 and TRBJ1-5; 7 bases are shared with TRBD1. This CDR3 spans 14 amino acids. With 7 bases clipped from V and 0 bases from J, the junction kept 3 bases outside the gene matches. Germline CDR1 and CDR2: LNHDA and SQIVND (reference sequence). DNA of the CDR3: TGTGCCAGTATTGACAGGGCTAGCAATCAGCCCCAGCATTTT. Translated: CASIDRASNQPQHF. Filled out from reference TRBV19 and TRBJ1-5, the complete variable domain reads DGGITQSPKYLFRKEGQNVTLSCEQNLNHDAMYWYRQDPGQGLRLIYYSQIVNDFQKGDIAEGYSVSREKKESFPLTVTSAQKNPTAFYLCASIDRASNQPQHFGDGTRLSIL.

V and J are TRBV3-1 and TRBJ1-1; tentative D call: TRBD1 (6 bases). This CDR3 has 14 amino acids. Germline V CDR1 and CDR2: LGHDT, YNNKEL (reference sequence). V was pared by 3 bases and J by 3 bases, with 11 bases between. The CDR3 DNA reads as TGTGCCAGCAGCCATGGAGGGGGAGACACTGAAGCTTTCTTT. Its protein is CASSHGGGDTEAFF.

The chain has TRBV28 and TRBJ1-1, with a tentative D call TRBD1 (5 bases). Germline V gene data show CDR1 as MDHEN and CDR2 as SYDVKM. V lost 6 bases and J 0 bases, leaving 11 bases between the germline ends. The length of the CDR3 is 14 residues. This CDR3 reads CASRRRQLNTEAFF. In DNA, the CDR3 is TGTGCCAGCAGACGAAGACAGCTGAACACTGAAGCTTTCTTT.

The V call is TRBV29-1, the J call TRBJ1-2; 7 bases fit TRBD1. V dropped 8 bases and J dropped 4; count of bases not matched to a gene: 13. The CDR3 is 14 amino acids. The germline V gene encodes CDR1 SQVTM and CDR2 ANQGSEA. The CDR3 DNA reads TGCAGCATCACCCCCCCGGGACAGAGCTATGGCTACACCTTC. Its translation: CSITPPGQSYGYTF.

V and J are TRBV11-2 and TRBJ2-3; TRBD1 might be the D (6 bases). Germline V gives CDR1 SGHAT, CDR2 FQNNGV. Trimming left V 5 bases short and J 2 bases short, with 17 bases between. This CDR3 region has 16 residues. The CDR3 here is CASSQGWTDSTDTQYF. The CDR3, as DNA: TGTGCCAGCAGCCAAGGGTGGACAGACTCCACAGATACGCAGTATTTT.

The rearrangement links TRBV19 to TRBJ1-2; 8 bases are shared with TRBD1. This CDR3 contains 15 residues. Germline V gene lookup returns CDR1 LNHDA and CDR2 SQIVND (reference sequence). V shed 4 bases, J shed 3 bases, and the junction held 7 bases outside the gene matches. The CDR3 reads CASSTGQGRDYGYTF. As DNA, the CDR3 is TGTGCCAGTAGTACTGGACAGGGACGAGACTATGGCTACACCTTC.

This chain joins TRBV30 and TRBJ2-5; D unresolved. V was pared by 1 base and J by 3 bases, with 9 bases between. The CDR3 is 13 residues long. In germline, CDR1 is GTSNPN, CDR2 SVGIG (reference sequence). CDR3: CAWSGYIEETQYF. The CDR3 DNA reads TGTGCCTGGAGTGGCTACATTGAAGAGACCCAGTACTTC.

This rearrangement joins TRBV30 to TRBJ1-5, with D tentatively TRBD1 (6 bases). The CDR3 spans 15 residues. V was cut by 3 bases and J by 1 base, with 13 bases left in between. Germline CDR1 reads GTSNPN; CDR2 reads SVGIG (reference sequence). This CDR3 is CAWRRQDGSNQPQHF. Here the CDR3 DNA reads TGTGCCTGGAGGCGACAGGATGGCAGCAATCAGCCCCAGCATTTT. Full variable domain (missing parts from reference TRBV30 and TRBJ1-5): SQTIHQWPATLVQPVGSPLSLECTVEGTSNPNLYWYRQAAGRGLQLLFYSVGIGQISSEVPQNLSASRPQDRQFILSSKKLLLSDSGFYLCAWRRQDGSNQPQHFGDGTRLSIL.

The V gene is TRBV3-1, the J gene TRBJ2-1, with unresolved D. Between the trimmed V and J ends, which lost 0 bases and 5 bases, there was a span of 11 bases. CDR1 is LGHDT and CDR2 is YNNKEL in the germline V gene (reference sequence). This CDR3 region has 15 residues. For the CDR3, the DNA is TGTGCCAGCAGCCAAGATCTGGTCCTTCACAATGAGCAGTTCTTC. Residues: CASSQDLVLHNEQFF.